This is a list of T cell receptor beta chains from one sample in a study of beta chain features in type 1 diabetes. Clones were read by immunoSEQ multiplex PCR, and TCRdb kept only the in-frame ones, dropping some. In the table there are about 220,000 clones, roughly a tenth of which are singletons. Sequenced sample: central memory CD4+ T cells from blood. These receptors all stem from a man between 18 and 29 years old in good health. CDR3s include the opening cysteine and the closing phenylalanine or tryptophan. A D gene is named only where the DNA matches it firmly. Expanded clones are given a class, and other clones once, few, many or no size at all.

TRBJ2-5 NA 12 NA TRBV29-1 CSVLGYQETQYF TGCAGCGTTTTAGGGTACCAAGAGACCCAGTACTTC
TRBJ2-7 NA 14 NA TRBV5-4 CASSSLPGIYEQYF TGTGCCAGCAGCTCCCTACCGGGTATCTACGAGCAGTACTTC
TRBJ1-5 few 13 NA TRBV29-1 CSVPRGANQPQHF TGCAGCGTTCCGAGGGGGGCTAATCAGCCCCAGCATTTT
TRBJ2-1 many 14 TRBD2 TRBV2 CAPGREGHQNEQFF TGTGCCCCCGGTCGGGAGGGCCATCAGAATGAGCAGTTCTTC
TRBJ2-7 NA 15 TRBD1 TRBV2 CASIRSDRAISEQYF TGTGCCAGCATTCGCTCGGACAGGGCTATCTCCGAGCAGTACTTC
TRBJ2-3 few 14 NA TRBV5-4 CASSSRTGTDTQYF TGTGCCAGCAGCTCCCGGACGGGCACAGATACGCAGTATTTT
TRBJ2-3 NA 14 TRBD1 TRBV10-3 CAISETTGEDTQYF TGTGCCATCAGTGAGACCACAGGGGAAGATACGCAGTATTTT
TRBJ1-4 NA 16 TRBD1 TRBV29-1 CCVEELSQGANEKLFF TGCTGCGTTGAAGAGCTGTCGCAGGGGGCTAATGAAAAACTGTTTTTT
TRBJ2-1 few 11 NA TRBV11-2 CASSLLYEQFF TGTGCCAGCAGCTTACTGTATGAGCAGTTCTTC
TRBJ2-1 few 14 TRBD1 TRBV18 CASSPPPGGDEQFF TGTGCCAGCTCACCACCCCCAGGGGGAGATGAGCAGTTCTTC
TRBJ2-1 many 13 NA TRBV29-1 CSVSQADKNEQFF TGCAGCGTTTCTCAAGCAGATAAAAATGAGCAGTTCTTC
TRBJ2-7 few 16 TRBD2 TRBV6-1 CASSQARTSTSYEQYF TGTGCCAGCAGTCAAGCCAGGACTAGCACCTCCTACGAGCAGTACTTC
TRBJ2-4 NA 11 NA TRBV20-1 CSANGLADEYF TGCAGTGCTAACGGCCTGGCTGATGAGTACTTC
TRBJ2-2 NA 17 NA TRBV4-3 CASSQDRASVNTGELFF TGCGCCAGCAGCCAAGATCGGGCGTCAGTGAACACCGGGGAGCTGTTTTTT
TRBJ2-3 few 15 NA TRBV29-1 CSGLQFGGRADTQYF TGCAGCGGTCTTCAGTTCGGGGGCAGGGCAGATACGCAGTATTTT
TRBJ2-7 few 13 TRBD2 TRBV30 CAWTSGSHYEQYF TGTGCCTGGACTAGCGGGAGCCACTACGAGCAGTACTTC
TRBJ2-1 NA 15 TRBD1 TRBV4-1 CASTTFGTGDNEQFF TGCGCCAGCACCACCTTCGGGACAGGGGACAATGAGCAGTTCTTC
TRBJ2-1 NA 15 NA TRBV30 CAWSRETRGTHEQFF TGTGCCTGGAGTCGGGAGACTAGAGGTACCCATGAGCAGTTCTTC
TRBJ2-7 NA 16 TRBD2 TRBV15 CATSRDNLAVPYEQYF TGTGCCACCAGCAGAGACAATCTAGCGGTCCCCTACGAGCAGTACTTC
TRBJ2-7 few 15 NA TRBV7-8 CASSLVGQPKYEQYF TGTGCCAGCAGCTTAGTGGGGCAGCCCAAGTACGAGCAGTACTTC
TRBJ2-3 NA 12 NA TRBV18 CASKWGTDTQYF TGTGCCAGTAAATGGGGCACAGATACGCAGTATTTT
TRBJ2-1 few 17 TRBD2 TRBV5-4 CASSREVGLAGLNEQFF TGTGCCAGCAGCCGGGAGGTGGGGCTAGCGGGATTAAATGAGCAGTTCTTC
TRBJ1-2 few 16 NA TRBV23-1 CASSQSSGRLPYGYTF TGCGCCAGCAGTCAATCCTCGGGGCGACTTCCATATGGCTACACCTTC
TRBJ2-1 few 11 NA TRBV6-1 CASCLIDEQFF TGTGCCAGCTGTCTGATCGATGAGCAGTTCTTC
TRBJ1-1 few 12 NA TRBV30 CAWNPGQGEAFF TGTGCCTGGAACCCCGGGCAAGGAGAGGCTTTCTTT
TRBJ2-5 few 13 NA TRBV9 CASSVDRTETQYF TGTGCCAGCAGCGTAGATAGAACGGAGACCCAGTACTTC
TRBJ1-2 few 14 NA TRBV2 CASRQSTVAYGYTF TGTGCCAGCAGACAGTCGACAGTCGCCTATGGCTACACCTTC
TRBJ2-3 many 15 TRBD2 TRBV14 CASSPLAGGTDTQYF TGTGCCAGCAGCCCTCTAGCGGGTGGCACAGATACGCAGTATTTT
TRBJ2-1 few 14 NA TRBV15 CATSRDLRDSEQFF TGTGCCACCAGCAGAGACCTGAGGGACTCCGAGCAGTTCTTC
TRBJ2-2 few 12 NA TRBV19 CASSRYAGELFF TGTGCCAGTAGTCGCTATGCCGGGGAGCTGTTTTTT
TRBJ2-7 NA 13 NA TRBV6-5 CASSYNRGYEQYF TGTGCCAGCAGTTACAATCGGGGGTACGAGCAGTACTTC
TRBJ1-3 NA 13 NA TRBV30 CAWSVASGNTIYF TGTGCCTGGAGTGTAGCCTCTGGAAACACCATATATTTT
TRBJ2-3 NA 14 NA TRBV18 CASSKWENTDTQYF TGTGCCAGCTCGAAATGGGAGAACACAGATACGCAGTATTTT
TRBJ2-7 few 15 TRBD2 TRBV9 CASSVGGSLAYEQYF TGTGCCAGCAGCGTAGGCGGGAGTTTAGCCTACGAGCAGTACTTC
TRBJ2-3 NA 18 NA TRBV7-9 CASSSSRGAGGYTDTQYF TGTGCCAGCAGCAGTAGCCGAGGGGCCGGAGGTTACACAGATACGCAGTATTTT
TRBJ1-6 NA 14 NA TRBV6-6 CASSSSRRDSPLHF TGTGCCAGCAGCAGTTCCCGACGGGATTCACCCCTCCACTTT
TRBJ2-5 NA 13 NA TRBV7-8 CASSLGVWETQYF TGTGCCAGCAGCCTAGGGGTTTGGGAGACCCAGTACTTC
TRBJ2-3 few 14 TRBD1 TRBV7-2 CASSRTGVSDTQYF TGTGCCAGCAGCCGGACAGGGGTTTCAGATACGCAGTATTTT
TRBJ2-6 many 17 TRBD2 TRBV27 CASTARRESSGANVLTF TGTGCCAGCACCGCACGGCGGGAGTCGTCTGGGGCCAACGTCCTGACTTTC
TRBJ2-6 few 18 TRBD1 TRBV5-4 CASSPRDRGRPGANVLTF TGTGCCAGCAGCCCCCGGGACAGGGGACGCCCTGGGGCCAACGTCCTGACTTTC
TRBJ2-3 NA 14 TRBD2 TRBV29-1 CSAGPGRGADTQYF TGCAGCGCTGGCCCCGGGAGGGGGGCAGATACGCAGTATTTT
TRBJ2-5 few 16 TRBD2 TRBV7-2 CASSLGASGSQETQYF TGTGCCAGCAGCTTGGGGGCTAGCGGGAGTCAAGAGACCCAGTACTTC
TRBJ2-7 few 15 TRBD1 TRBV7-6 CASSLFGQGSYEQYF TGTGCCAGCAGCTTATTCGGACAGGGGTCCTACGAGCAGTACTTC
TRBJ1-1 few 13 NA TRBV7-8 CASSGRVNTEAFF TGTGCCAGCAGCGGCAGGGTGAACACTGAAGCTTTCTTT
TRBJ2-3 NA 15 NA TRBV2 CASSERGFSTDTQYF TGTGCCAGCAGTGAGCGAGGCTTTAGCACAGATACGCAGTATTTT
TRBJ1-1 NA 13 NA TRBV7-9 CASSLEESTEAFF TGTGCCAGCAGCTTAGAGGAGAGCACTGAAGCTTTCTTT
TRBJ2-7 few 16 TRBD2 TRBV5-1 CASKAGEGGPSYEQYF TGCGCCAGCAAGGCGGGAGAAGGCGGGCCATCCTACGAGCAGTACTTC
TRBJ2-3 NA 17 TRBD2 TRBV7-2 CASSANRLAGVADTQYF TGTGCCAGCAGCGCAAATCGACTAGCGGGAGTGGCGGATACGCAGTATTTT
TRBJ2-3 few 17 TRBD2 TRBV7-9 CASRPTSGGMSTDTQYF TGTGCCAGCAGGCCTACTAGCGGGGGGATGAGCACAGATACGCAGTATTTT
TRBJ2-5 NA 15 TRBD1 TRBV9 CASSAPGTATGTQYF TGTGCCAGCAGCGCACCCGGGACAGCCACGGGGACCCAGTACTTC
TRBJ2-1 NA 16 TRBD1 TRBV18 CASSHTGTGTYNEQFF TGTGCCAGCTCACACACCGGGACAGGGACGTACAATGAGCAGTTCTTC
TRBJ1-4 few 15 NA TRBV15 CATSRAGQPNEKLFF TGTGCCACCAGCAGAGCGGGACAACCGAATGAAAAACTGTTTTTT
TRBJ1-3 many 16 NA TRBV7-9 CASTRGRVGSGNTIYF TGTGCCAGCACACGGGGCCGGGTCGGCTCTGGAAACACCATATATTTT
TRBJ2-7 NA 16 TRBD2 TRBV19 CASSEKLAATQYEQYF TGTGCCAGTAGCGAAAAACTAGCGGCCACACAATACGAGCAGTACTTC
TRBJ2-3 few 14 NA TRBV28 CASSLSLPSDTQYF TGTGCCAGCAGTTTATCGCTACCATCAGATACGCAGTATTTT
TRBJ2-7 NA 14 TRBD2 TRBV5-6 CASSPGTSWYEQYF TGTGCCAGCAGCCCCGGGACTAGCTGGTACGAGCAGTACTTC
TRBJ1-2 many 13 NA TRBV18 CASSTRGRSGYTF TGTGCCAGCTCAACCAGGGGACGAAGCGGCTACACCTTC
TRBJ2-2 few 15 NA TRBV5-1 CASSLDLTNTGELFF TGCGCCAGCAGCTTGGACCTGACGAACACCGGGGAGCTGTTTTTT
TRBJ1-1 many 14 NA TRBV7-2 CASSSRNRNTEAFF TGTGCCAGCAGCTCTAGAAATCGGAACACTGAAGCTTTCTTT